This TCR beta chain was documented in a study of blood T cell repertoires in COVID-19. The CDR3 length is 15 residues. CDR1 and CDR2 (germline): KGHSH, LQKENI. Trimming removed 4 bases from V and 5 bases from J; junction bases left unmatched: 9. Sequencing was performed with immunoSEQ multiplex PCR; in TCRdb, only in-frame clones are kept and a portion is missing. In the table there are about 380,000 clones, 80% to 90% of which are singletons. Participants' own reports of clinical history determined their cohort assignment. The TCR originated in a man aged 25 to 40 who had recovered from COVID-19. This sequence joins TRBV18 and TRBJ2-7; 9 nucleotides agree with TRBD1. Sequencing was performed on PBMCs or T cells enriched from blood (not recorded which). The CDR3 DNA reads TGTGCCAGCTCACTCAACGCCGGGACAGGGAACGAGCAGTACTTC. It is translated as CASSLNAGTGNEQYF.